This TCR beta chain derives from a study of OX40 agonist ivuxolimab in advanced cancers. Background on the study: All patients had ivuxolimab intravenously every 2 weeks at 0.01 to 10 mg/kg. Overall study results and limits: In the 0.1-3.0 mg/kg groups, partial responders showed among the lowest expansion.

The CDR3 sequence is 12 residues long. The germline V and J ends were trimmed by 6 bases and 7 bases, with 10 bases remaining between them. The germline V gene has CDR1 MDHEN and CDR2 SYDVKM. In the case of this clone: Its matching antigen is unknown.

TCRdb keeps only in-frame clones here, not all; method: immunoSEQ multiplex PCR. The sample lists about 31,000 clones, 81% occurring once. The sequencing used CD4+ or CD8+ T cells sorted from blood, collected in a trial of the OX40 agonist ivuxolimab. V is TRBV28 and J is TRBJ1-5; TRBD1 might be the D (5 bases). This receptor was identified in an adult with an advanced solid tumor such as melanoma, head and neck, liver or kidney cancer. The CDR3 sequence is CASRIRAQPQHF. The CDR3 region has the DNA TGTGCCAGCAGGATCAGGGCGCAGCCCCAGCATTTT.